At least ten counts were recorded for the clone carrying this T cell receptor beta chain. Trimming stripped 1 base from V and 1 base from J, with 13 bases between. The germline gives CDR1 MNHEY, CDR2 SVGAGI. The CDR3 is 16 amino acids. This sample was included in a study of CD8 T cells in ankylosing spondylitis. TCRdb re-derived calls from the 5' RACE reads in MiXCR, one entry per CDR3 protein. Here the sample spans some 240,000 distinct CDR3 sequences, 8% to 9.5% being singletons. The clonotype was recovered from a male donor with ankylosing spondylitis or in good health (not recorded which). The V call is TRBV6-5, the J call TRBJ1-2; D unclear. The sequenced sample consisted of blood, either unsorted or a sorted T cell fraction (not recorded which). CDR3 nucleotides: TGTGCCAGCAGTTACTATATTGGCCAGAATAACTATGGCTACACCTTC. As protein: CASSYYIGQNNYGYTF.